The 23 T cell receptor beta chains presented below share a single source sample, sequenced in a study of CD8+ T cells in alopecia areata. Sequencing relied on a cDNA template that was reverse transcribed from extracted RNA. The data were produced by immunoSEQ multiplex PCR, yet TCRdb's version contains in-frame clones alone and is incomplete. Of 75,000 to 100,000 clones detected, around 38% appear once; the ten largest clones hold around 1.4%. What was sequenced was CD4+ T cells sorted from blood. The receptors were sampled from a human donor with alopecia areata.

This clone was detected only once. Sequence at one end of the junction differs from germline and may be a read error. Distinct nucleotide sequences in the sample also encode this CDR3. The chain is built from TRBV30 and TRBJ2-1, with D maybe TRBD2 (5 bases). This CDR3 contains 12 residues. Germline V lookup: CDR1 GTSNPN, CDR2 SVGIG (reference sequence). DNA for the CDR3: TGCGCCTGGAGCGGACGCCGGAATGAGCAGTTCTTC. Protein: CAWSGRRNEQFF.

The CDR3 nucleotides are TGCGCCAGCAGCTTAGGACTAGCGAACAATGAGCAGTTCTTC. Translated: CASSLGLANNEQFF. The chain recombines TRBV5-1 with TRBJ2-1; TRBD2 aligns across 9 bases. Germline CDR1 and CDR2: SGHRS and YFSETQ. V lost 2 bases to trimming and J lost 5 bases; unmatched junction nucleotides: 2. The CDR3 sequence is 14 residues long.

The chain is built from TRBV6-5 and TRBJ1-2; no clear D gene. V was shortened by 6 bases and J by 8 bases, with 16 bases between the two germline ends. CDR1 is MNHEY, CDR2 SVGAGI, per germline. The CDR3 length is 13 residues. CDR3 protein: CASRQDRRGGYTF. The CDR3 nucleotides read TGTGCCAGCAGACAAGACCGAAGAGGAGGCTACACCTTC.

CDR3 protein: CASSQGRREETQYF. The CDR3 region has the DNA TGCGCCAGCAGCCAAGGGAGACGTGAAGAGACCCAGTACTTC. This rearrangement joins TRBV4-3 to TRBJ2-5; D gene unclear. Germline V gives CDR1 LGHNA, CDR2 YSLEER. The V end was cut by 1 base, the J end by 3 bases, with 9 bases between. The CDR3 is 14 amino acids.

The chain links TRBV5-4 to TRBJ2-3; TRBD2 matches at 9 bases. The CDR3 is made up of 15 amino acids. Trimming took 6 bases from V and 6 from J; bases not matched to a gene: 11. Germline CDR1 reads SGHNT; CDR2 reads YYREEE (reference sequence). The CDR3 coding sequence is TGTGCCAGCAATCTGGATGGGCTAGCGGGGGATACGCAGTATTTT. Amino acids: CASNLDGLAGDTQYF.

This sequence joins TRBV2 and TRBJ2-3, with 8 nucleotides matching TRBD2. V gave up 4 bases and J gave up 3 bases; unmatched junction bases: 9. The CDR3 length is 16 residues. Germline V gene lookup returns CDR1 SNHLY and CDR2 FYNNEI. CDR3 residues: CASSAGAGGGTDTQYF. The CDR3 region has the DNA TGTGCCAGCAGTGCGGGGGCGGGAGGTGGTACAGATACGCAGTATTTT.

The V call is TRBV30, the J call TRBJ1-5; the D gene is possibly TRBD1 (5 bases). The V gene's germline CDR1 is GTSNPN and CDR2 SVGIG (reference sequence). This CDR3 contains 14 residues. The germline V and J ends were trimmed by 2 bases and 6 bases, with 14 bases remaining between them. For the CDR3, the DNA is TGTGCCTGGAGTAGGGGTCAGGAAGGTCAGCCCCAGCATTTT. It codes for CAWSRGQEGQPQHF.

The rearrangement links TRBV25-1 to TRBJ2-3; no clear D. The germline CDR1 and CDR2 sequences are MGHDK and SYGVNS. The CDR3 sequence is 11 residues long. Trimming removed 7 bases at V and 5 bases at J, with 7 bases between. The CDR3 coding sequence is TGTGCCAGCACACACAGAGATACGCAGTATTTT. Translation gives CASTHRDTQYF.

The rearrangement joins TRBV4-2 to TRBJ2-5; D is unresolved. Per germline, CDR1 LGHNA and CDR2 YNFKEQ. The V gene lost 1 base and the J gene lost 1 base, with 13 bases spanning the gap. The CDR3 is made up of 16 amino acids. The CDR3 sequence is CASSQGKVSVQETQYF. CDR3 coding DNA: TGTGCCAGCAGCCAAGGCAAGGTGTCCGTCCAAGAGACCCAGTACTTC.

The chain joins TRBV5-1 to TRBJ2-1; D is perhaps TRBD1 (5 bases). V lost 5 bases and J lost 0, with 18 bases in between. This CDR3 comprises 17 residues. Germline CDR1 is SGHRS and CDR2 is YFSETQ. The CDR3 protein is CASSRETAEHSYNEQFF. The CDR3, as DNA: TGCGCCAGCAGTCGAGAGACAGCCGAACACTCCTACAATGAGCAGTTCTTC.

CDR3 amino acids: CASSDGLAGGGETQYF. The DNA of the CDR3 is TGTGCCAGCAGTGACGGACTAGCGGGAGGTGGAGAGACCCAGTACTTC. The chain carries TRBV2 and TRBJ2-5, with 14 bases that match TRBD2. CDR1 is SNHLY and CDR2 is FYNNEI in the germline V gene. The CDR3 runs to 16 residues. Trimming took 3 bases from V and 4 from J; bases not matched to a gene: 4.

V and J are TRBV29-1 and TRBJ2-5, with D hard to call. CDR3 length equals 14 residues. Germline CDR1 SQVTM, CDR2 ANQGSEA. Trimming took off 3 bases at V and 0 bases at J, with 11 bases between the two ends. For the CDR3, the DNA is TGCAGCGTTGATTGGTGGGGTTACCAAGAGACCCAGTACTTC. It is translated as CSVDWWGYQETQYF. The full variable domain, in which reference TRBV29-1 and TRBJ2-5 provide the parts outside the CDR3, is SAVISQKPSRDICQRGTSLTIQCQVDSQVTMMFWYRQQPGQSLTLIATANQGSEATYESGFVIDKFPISRPNLTFSTLTVSNMSPEDSSIYLCSVDWWGYQETQYFGPGTRLLVL.

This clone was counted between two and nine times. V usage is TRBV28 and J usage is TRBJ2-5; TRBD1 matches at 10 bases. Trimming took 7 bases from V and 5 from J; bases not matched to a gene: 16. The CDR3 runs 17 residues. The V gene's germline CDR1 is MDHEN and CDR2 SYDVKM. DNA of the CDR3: TGTGCCAGCACCGATCAAGGGACAGGGGATTATCGGGAGACCCAGTACTTC. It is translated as CASTDQGTGDYRETQYF.

CDR3 region: CASSLYLPGYTGELFF. Here the CDR3 DNA reads TGTGCCAGCAGCTTGTACCTTCCAGGATACACCGGGGAGCTGTTTTTT. The chain employs TRBV5-4 and TRBJ2-2, with D unresolved. The CDR3 is made up of 16 amino acids. The germline V and J ends were trimmed by 1 base and 3 bases, with 13 bases remaining between them. Germline V gene sequence: CDR1 SGHNT, CDR2 YYREEE (reference sequence).

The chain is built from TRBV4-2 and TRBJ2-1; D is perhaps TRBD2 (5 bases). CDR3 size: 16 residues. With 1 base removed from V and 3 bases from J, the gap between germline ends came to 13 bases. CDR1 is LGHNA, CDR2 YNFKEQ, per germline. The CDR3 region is CASSQVGGFNYNEQFF. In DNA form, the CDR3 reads TGTGCCAGCAGCCAAGTAGGCGGGTTCAACTACAATGAGCAGTTCTTC.

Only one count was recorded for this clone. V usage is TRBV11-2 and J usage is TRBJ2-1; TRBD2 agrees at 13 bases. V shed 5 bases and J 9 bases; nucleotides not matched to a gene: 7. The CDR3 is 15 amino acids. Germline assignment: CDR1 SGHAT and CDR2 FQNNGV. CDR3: CASSPTSGRAGEQFF. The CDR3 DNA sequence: TGTGCCAGCAGCCCTACTAGCGGGAGGGCCGGTGAGCAGTTCTTC. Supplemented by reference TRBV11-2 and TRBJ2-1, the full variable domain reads EAGVAQSPRYKIIEKRQSVAFWCNPISGHATLYWYQQILGQGPKLLIQFQNNGVVDDSQLPKDRFSAERLKGVDSTLKIQPAKLEDSAVYLCASSPTSGRAGEQFFGPGTRLTVL.

CDR3 region: CAWAIDYEQYF. The CDR3 coding sequence is TGTGCCTGGGCTATAGACTACGAGCAGTACTTC. The chain recombines TRBV30 with TRBJ2-7, with D unresolved. The CDR3 contains 11 residues. Germline assignment: CDR1 GTSNPN and CDR2 SVGIG (reference sequence). V was trimmed by 5 bases and J by 3 bases, leaving 8 bases between them.

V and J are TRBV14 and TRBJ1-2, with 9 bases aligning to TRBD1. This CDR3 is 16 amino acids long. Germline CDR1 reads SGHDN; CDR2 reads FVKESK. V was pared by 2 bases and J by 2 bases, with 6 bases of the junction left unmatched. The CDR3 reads CASSQLRDRANYGYTF. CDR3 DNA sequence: TGTGCCAGCAGCCAATTGAGGGACAGGGCGAACTATGGCTACACCTTC.

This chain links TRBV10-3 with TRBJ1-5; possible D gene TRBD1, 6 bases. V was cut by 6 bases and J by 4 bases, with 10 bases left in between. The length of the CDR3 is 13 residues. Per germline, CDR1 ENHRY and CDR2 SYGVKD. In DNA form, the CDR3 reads TGTGCCATCAGATGGACAGATAATCAGCCCCAGCATTTT. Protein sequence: CAIRWTDNQPQHF.

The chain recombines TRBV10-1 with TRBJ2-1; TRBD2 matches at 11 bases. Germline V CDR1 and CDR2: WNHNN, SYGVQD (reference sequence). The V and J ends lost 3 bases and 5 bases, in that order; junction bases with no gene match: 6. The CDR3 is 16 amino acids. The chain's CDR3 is CASSDGTSGGNNEQFF. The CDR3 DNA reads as TGCGCCAGCAGTGATGGGACTAGCGGAGGTAACAATGAGCAGTTCTTC.

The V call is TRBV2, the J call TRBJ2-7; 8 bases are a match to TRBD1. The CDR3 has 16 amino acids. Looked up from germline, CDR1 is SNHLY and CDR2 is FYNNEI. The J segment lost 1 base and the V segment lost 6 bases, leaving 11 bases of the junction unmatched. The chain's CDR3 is CASRETDRGVSYEQYF. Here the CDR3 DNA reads TGTGCCAGCAGAGAGACCGACAGGGGCGTATCCTACGAGCAGTACTTC.

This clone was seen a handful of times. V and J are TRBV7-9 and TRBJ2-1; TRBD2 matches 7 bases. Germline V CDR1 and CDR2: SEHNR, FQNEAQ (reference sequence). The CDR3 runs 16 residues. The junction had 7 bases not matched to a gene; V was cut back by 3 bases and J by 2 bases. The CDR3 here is CASSFAAGVPYNEQFF. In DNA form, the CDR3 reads TGTGCCAGCAGCTTTGCGGCGGGAGTCCCCTACAATGAGCAGTTCTTC.

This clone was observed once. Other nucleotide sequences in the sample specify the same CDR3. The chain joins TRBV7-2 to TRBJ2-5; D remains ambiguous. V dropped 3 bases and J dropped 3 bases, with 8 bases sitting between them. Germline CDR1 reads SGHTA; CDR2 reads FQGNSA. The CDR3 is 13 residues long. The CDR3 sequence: CASSFAGEETQYF. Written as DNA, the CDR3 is TGTGCCAGCAGCTTCGCCGGCGAAGAGACCCAGTACTTC.